This T cell receptor (beta chain) was captured in a study of vaccination effects on CD4 cells after COVID-19. Whole-study context: Two-dose vaccination with either BNT162b2 or mRNA-1273 was given to the participants.

Produced via immunoSEQ multiplex PCR; TCRdb's table is partial and in-frame only. The sample has around 70,000 clones, 77% seen once. As for this clone: The target antigen is unknown.

The CDR3 is 14 amino acids. The ends lost 6 bases at V and 7 bases at J; junction bases unmatched: 7. Germline CDR1 reads MRHNA; CDR2 reads SNTAGT. Culturing for about ten days preceded CD4+ T cell isolation. The vaccine recipients had no prior SARS-CoV-2 infection, with negative nucleocapsid antibodies. The study, taken as a whole, reports: Clones of infection and vaccine origin contracted markedly late after vaccination.

This receptor was identified in a human donor who received a COVID-19 vaccine. This material consisted of CD4+ T cells from PBMCs cultured without peptide, taken before COVID-19 vaccination. The rearrangement uses TRBV6-4 and TRBJ1-4; TRBD1 matches 8 bases. CDR3 residues: CASRAGGTTEKLFF. CDR3 nucleotide sequence: TGTGCCAGCAGAGCAGGGGGCACGACTGAAAAACTGTTTTTT.